Sequencing of this TCR beta chain was carried out in a study of CD4 T cells in relation to SARS-CoV-2 and coronaviruses. Unexposed donor CD4+ T cells date from about 2010-2019, before the COVID-19 pandemic. Isolation of CD4+ T cells took place after about 10 days in culture. V was shortened by 6 bases and J by 1 base, with 9 bases between the two germline ends. The CDR3 runs 13 residues. A word on this clone: Its antigen is as yet unknown.

Sequencing used immunoSEQ multiplex PCR; TCRdb keeps in-frame clones, though not all of them. The profile shows about 18,000 clones, approximately 82% of them singletons. Sequencing input: CD4+ T cells from PBMCs, cultured in vitro. The TCR originated in a human donor in good health. The chain couples TRBV12-3 or TRBV12-4 to TRBJ2-5; D may be TRBD1 or TRBD2 (5 bases each). For the CDR3, the DNA is TGTGCCAGCAGCTGGGGGACCCAAGAGACCCAGTACTTC. Translating gives CASSWGTQETQYF.